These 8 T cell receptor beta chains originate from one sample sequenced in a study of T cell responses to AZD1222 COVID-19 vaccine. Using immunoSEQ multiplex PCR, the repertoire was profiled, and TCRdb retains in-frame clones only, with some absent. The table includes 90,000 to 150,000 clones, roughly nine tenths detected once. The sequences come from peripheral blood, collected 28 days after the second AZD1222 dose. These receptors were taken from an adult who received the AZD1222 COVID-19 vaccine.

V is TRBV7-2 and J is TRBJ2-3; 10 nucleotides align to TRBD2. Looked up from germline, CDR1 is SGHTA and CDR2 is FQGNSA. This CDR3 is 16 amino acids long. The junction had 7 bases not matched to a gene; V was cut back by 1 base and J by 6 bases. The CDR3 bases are TGTGCCAGCAGCTTAGGGGTAGCGGGGGGTACGGATACGCAGTATTTT. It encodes CASSLGVAGGTDTQYF.

The CDR3 sequence is CASSTSTGVIYF. For the CDR3, the DNA is TGTGCCAGCAGCACCTCGACAGGGGTCATATATTTT. The rearrangement joins TRBV11-3 to TRBJ1-3; TRBD1 matches 8 bases. The CDR3 covers 12 residues. Unmatched junction bases numbered 6, after V lost 5 bases and J lost 12 bases. The germline V gene has CDR1 SGHNT and CDR2 YENEEA.

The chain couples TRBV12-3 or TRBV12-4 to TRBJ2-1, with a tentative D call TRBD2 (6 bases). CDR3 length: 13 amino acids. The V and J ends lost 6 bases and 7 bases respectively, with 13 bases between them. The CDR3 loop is CASRHLSGNEQFF. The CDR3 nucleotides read TGTGCCAGCAGACACCTTAGCGGAAATGAGCAGTTCTTC.

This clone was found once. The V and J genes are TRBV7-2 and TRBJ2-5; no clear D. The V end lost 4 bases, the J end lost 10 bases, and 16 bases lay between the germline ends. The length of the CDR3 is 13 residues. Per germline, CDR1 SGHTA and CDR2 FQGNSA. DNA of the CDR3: TGTGCCAGCAGCTGGAGCAAGAATGAGGACCAGTACTTC. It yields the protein CASSWSKNEDQYF.

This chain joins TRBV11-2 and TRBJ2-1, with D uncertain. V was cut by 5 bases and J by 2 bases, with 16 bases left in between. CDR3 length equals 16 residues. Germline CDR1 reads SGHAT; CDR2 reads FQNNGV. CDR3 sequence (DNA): TGTGCCAGCAGCCCAGCCGGGCCCTCTACCTACAATGAGCAGTTCTTC. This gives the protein CASSPAGPSTYNEQFF.

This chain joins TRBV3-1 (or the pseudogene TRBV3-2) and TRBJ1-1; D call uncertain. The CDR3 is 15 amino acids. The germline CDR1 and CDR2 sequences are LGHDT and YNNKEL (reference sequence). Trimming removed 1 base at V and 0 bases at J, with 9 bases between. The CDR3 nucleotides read TGTGCCAGCAGCCAAGGGATCGGAATGAACACTGAAGCTTTCTTT. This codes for CASSQGIGMNTEAFF.

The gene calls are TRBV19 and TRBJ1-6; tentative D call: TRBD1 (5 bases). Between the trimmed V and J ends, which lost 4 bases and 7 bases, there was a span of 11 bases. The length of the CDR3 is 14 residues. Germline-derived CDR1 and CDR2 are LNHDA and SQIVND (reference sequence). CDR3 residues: CASSSYGGNSPLHF. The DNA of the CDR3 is TGTGCCAGTAGTAGCTACGGGGGAAATTCACCCCTCCACTTT. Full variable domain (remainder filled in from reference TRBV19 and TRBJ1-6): DGGITQSPKYLFRKEGQNVTLSCEQNLNHDAMYWYRQDPGQGLRLIYYSQIVNDFQKGDIAEGYSVSREKKESFPLTVTSAQKNPTAFYLCASSSYGGNSPLHFGNGTRLTVT.

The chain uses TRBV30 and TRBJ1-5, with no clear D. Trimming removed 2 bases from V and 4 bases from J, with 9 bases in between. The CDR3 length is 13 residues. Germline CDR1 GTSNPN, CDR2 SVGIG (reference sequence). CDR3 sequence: CAWSKTINQPQHF. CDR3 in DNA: TGTGCCTGGAGTAAAACGATAAATCAGCCCCAGCATTTT.